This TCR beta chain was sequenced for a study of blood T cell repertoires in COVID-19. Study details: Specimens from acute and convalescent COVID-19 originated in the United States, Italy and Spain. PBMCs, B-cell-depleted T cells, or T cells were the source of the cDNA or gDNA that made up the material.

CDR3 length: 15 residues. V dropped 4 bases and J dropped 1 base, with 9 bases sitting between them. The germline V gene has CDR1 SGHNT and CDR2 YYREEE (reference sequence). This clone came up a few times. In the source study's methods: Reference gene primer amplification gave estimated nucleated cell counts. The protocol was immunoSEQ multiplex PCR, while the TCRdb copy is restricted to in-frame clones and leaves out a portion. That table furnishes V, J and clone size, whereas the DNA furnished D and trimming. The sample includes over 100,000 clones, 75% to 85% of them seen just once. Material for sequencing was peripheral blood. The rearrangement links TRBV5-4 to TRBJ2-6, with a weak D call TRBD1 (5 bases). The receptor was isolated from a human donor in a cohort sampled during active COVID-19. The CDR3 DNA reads TGTGCCAGCAGCATCCAGGGATCTGGGGCCAACGTCCTGACTTTC. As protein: CASSIQGSGANVLTF.